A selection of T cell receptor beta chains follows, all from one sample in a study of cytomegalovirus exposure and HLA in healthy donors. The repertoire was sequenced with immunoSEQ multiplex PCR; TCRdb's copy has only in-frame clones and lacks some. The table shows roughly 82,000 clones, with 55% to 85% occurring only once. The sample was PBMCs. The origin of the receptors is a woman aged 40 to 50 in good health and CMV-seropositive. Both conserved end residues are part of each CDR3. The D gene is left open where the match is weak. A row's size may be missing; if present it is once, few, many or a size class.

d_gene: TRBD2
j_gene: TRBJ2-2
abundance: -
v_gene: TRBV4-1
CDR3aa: CASSLPASRGGNTGELFF
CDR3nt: TGCGCCAGCAGCCTTCCTGCCTCTCGGGGGGGGAACACCGGGGAGCTGTTTTTT

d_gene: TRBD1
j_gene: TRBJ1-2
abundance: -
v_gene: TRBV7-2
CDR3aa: CASSPRTGGAGYGYTF
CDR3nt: TGTGCCAGCAGCCCTCGGACAGGGGGCGCGGGCTATGGCTACACCTTC

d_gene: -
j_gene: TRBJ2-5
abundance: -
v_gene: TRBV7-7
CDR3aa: CASSQGQETQYF
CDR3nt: TGTGCTAGCAGCCAGGGCCAAGAGACCCAGTACTTC

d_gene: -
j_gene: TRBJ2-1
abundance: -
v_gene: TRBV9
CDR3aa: CASSPPGTTPYNEQFF
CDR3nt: TGTGCCAGCAGCCCCCCCGGGACAACCCCCTACAATGAGCAGTTCTTC

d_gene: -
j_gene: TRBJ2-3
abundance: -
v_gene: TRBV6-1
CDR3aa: CASSDVRTITDTQYF
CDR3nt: TGTGCCAGCAGTGATGTTAGGACTATCACAGATACGCAGTATTTT

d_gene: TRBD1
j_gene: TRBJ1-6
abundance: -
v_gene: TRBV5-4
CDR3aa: CASSLEGALNSPLHF
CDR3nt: TGTGCCAGCAGCTTGGAGGGGGCCTTAAATTCACCCCTCCACTTT

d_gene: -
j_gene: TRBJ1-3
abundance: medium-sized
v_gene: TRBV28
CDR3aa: CASSLDGAYTIYF
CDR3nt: TGTGCCAGCAGTTTAGATGGGGCGTACACCATATATTTT

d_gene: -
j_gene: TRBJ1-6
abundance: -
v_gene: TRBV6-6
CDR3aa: CASSPRPNNSPLHF
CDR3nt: TGTGCCAGCAGCCCCCGTCCTAACAATTCACCCCTCCACTTT

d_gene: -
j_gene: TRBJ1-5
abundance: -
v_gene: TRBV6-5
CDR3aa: CASSPTGVSNQPQHF
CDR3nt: TGTGCCAGCAGTCCGACGGGGGTATCAAATCAGCCCCAGCATTTT

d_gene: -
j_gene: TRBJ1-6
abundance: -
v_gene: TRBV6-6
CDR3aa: CASSYEDSSPLHF
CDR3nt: TGTGCCAGCAGTTACGAGGATTCGTCACCCCTCCACTTT

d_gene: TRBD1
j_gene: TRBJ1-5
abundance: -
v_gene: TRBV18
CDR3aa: CASSPNPGQRSNQPQHF
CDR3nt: TGTGCCAGCTCACCTAACCCGGGACAGAGAAGCAATCAGCCCCAGCATTTT

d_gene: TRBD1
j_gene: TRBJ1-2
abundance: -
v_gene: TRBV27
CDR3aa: CASQAGTGNGYTF
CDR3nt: TGTGCCAGCCAAGCCGGGACAGGGAATGGCTACACCTTC

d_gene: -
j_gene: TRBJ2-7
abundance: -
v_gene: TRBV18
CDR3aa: CASSPPGHSYEQYF
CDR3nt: TGTGCCAGCTCACCACCGGGACACTCCTACGAGCAGTACTTC

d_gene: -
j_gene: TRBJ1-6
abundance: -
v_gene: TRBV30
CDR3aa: CAWSGLGGTGDSPLHF
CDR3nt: TGTGCCTGGAGTGGCCTCGGCGGGACGGGGGATTCACCCCTCCACTTT

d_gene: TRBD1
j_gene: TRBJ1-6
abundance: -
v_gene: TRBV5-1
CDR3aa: CASRTQTGQSNSPLHF
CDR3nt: TGCGCCAGCAGAACACAAACGGGACAGAGCAATTCACCCCTCCACTTT

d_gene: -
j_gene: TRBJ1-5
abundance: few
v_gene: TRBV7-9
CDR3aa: CATSRSGNQPQHF
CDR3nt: TGTGCCACCAGCCGGAGCGGCAATCAGCCCCAGCATTTT

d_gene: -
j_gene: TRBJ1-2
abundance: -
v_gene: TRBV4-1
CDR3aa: CASSQEQGTMNYGYTF
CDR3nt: TGCGCCAGCAGCCAAGAACAGGGCACAATGAACTATGGCTACACCTTC

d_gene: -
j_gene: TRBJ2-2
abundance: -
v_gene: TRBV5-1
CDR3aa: CASSEAANTGELFF
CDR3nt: TGCGCCAGCAGCGAAGCCGCTAACACCGGGGAGCTGTTTTTT

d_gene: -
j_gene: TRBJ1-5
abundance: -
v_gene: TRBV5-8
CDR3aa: CASSRTEISNQPQHF
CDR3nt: TGTGCCAGCAGCCGGACAGAAATTAGCAATCAGCCCCAGCATTTT

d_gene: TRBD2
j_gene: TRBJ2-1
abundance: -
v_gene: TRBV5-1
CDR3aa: CASSLAGTNEQFF
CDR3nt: TGCGCCAGCAGCTTAGCGGGGACCAATGAGCAGTTCTTC

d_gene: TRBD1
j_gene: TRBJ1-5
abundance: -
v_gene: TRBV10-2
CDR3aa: CASSEPGTGIQQPQHF
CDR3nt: TGCGCCAGCAGTGAACCAGGGACAGGGATTCAACAGCCCCAGCATTTT

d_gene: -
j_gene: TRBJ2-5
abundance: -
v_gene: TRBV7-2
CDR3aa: CASSTRQILETQYF
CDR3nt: TGTGCCAGCAGCACCCGACAGATTTTAGAGACCCAGTACTTC

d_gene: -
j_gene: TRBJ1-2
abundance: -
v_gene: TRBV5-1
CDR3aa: CASYREGHFGGYTF
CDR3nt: TGCGCCAGCTACCGGGAGGGACATTTTGGTGGCTACACCTTC

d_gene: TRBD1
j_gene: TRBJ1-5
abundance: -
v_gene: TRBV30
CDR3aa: CAWSPGGNSNQPQHF
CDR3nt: TGTGCCTGGAGTCCAGGGGGTAATAGCAATCAGCCCCAGCATTTT

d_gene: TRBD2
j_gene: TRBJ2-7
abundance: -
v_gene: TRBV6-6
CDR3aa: CATARDYSYEQYF
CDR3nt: TGTGCCACCGCCCGGGACTACTCCTACGAGCAGTACTTC

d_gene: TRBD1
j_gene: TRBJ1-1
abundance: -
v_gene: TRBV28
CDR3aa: CASIVTGTRTMNTEAFF
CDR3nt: TGTGCCAGCATTGTGACAGGGACCCGAACTATGAACACTGAAGCTTTCTTT

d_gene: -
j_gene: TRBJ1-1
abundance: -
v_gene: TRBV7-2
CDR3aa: CASSFGGNTEAFF
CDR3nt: TGTGCCAGCAGCTTCGGTGGGAACACTGAAGCTTTCTTT

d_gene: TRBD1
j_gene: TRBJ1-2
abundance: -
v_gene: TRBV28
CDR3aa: CASSLLLGDSSHGYTF
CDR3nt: TGTGCCAGCAGTTTACTTTTAGGGGACAGCTCTCATGGCTACACCTTC

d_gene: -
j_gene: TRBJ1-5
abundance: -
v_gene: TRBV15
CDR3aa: CATSSTDSYSNQPQHF
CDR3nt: TGTGCCACCAGCAGCACGGACAGCTATAGCAATCAGCCCCAGCATTTT

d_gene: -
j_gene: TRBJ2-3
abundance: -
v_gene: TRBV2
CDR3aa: CASNVGGTSTDTQYF
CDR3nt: TGTGCCAGCAATGTGGGGGGGACAAGCACAGATACGCAGTATTTT

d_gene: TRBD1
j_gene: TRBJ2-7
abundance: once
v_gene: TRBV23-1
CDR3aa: CASSQYPGQGRTYEQYF
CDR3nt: TGCGCCAGCAGTCAATATCCGGGACAGGGGAGGACCTACGAGCAGTACTTC

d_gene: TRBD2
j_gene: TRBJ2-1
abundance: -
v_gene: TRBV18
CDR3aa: CASSLGTSGRGEQFF
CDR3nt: TGTGCCAGCTCACTCGGGACTAGCGGGAGAGGTGAGCAGTTCTTC

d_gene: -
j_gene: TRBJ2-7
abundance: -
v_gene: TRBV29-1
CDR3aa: CSVSGGPYEQYF
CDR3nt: TGCAGCGTTTCCGGGGGACCCTACGAGCAGTACTTC

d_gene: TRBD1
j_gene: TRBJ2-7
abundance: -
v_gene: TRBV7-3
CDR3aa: CASSQQGDEQYF
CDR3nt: TGTGCCAGCAGCCAACAGGGGGACGAGCAGTACTTC

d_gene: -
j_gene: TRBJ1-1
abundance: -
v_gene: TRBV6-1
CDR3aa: CASIRGRGRDTEAFF
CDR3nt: TGTGCCAGCATCAGGGGCAGAGGCAGGGACACTGAAGCTTTCTTT

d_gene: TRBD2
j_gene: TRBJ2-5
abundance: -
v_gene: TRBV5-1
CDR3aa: CASSATSGEETQYF
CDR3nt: TGCGCCAGCAGCGCGACTAGCGGAGAGGAGACCCAGTACTTC

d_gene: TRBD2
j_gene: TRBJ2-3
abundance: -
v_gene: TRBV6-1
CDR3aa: CASSDGGGGGRTDTQYF
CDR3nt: TGTGCCAGCAGTGATGGGGGGGGCGGGGGGCGCACAGATACGCAGTATTTT

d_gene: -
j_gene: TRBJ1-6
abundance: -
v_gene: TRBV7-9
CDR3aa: CASSLASLAGANSPLHF
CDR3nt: TGTGCCAGCAGCTTAGCCTCCCTGGCAGGGGCAAATTCACCCCTCCACTTT

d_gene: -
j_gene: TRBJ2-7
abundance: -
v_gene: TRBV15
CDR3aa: CATRAEPGFYEQYF
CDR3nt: TGTGCCACCAGGGCCGAACCGGGATTCTACGAGCAGTACTTC

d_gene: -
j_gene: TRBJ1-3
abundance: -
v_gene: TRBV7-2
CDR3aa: CASSLDGGPGNTIYF
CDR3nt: TGTGCCAGCAGCTTAGATGGAGGGCCTGGAAACACCATATATTTT

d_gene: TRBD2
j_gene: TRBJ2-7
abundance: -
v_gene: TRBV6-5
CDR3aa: CASMISGRGEQYF
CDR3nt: TGTGCCAGCATGATTAGCGGGAGGGGCGAGCAGTACTTC

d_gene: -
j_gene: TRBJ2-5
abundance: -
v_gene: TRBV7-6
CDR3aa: CASSSTLFSETQYF
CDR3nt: TGTGCCAGCAGCTCCACCCTATTTTCGGAGACCCAGTACTTC

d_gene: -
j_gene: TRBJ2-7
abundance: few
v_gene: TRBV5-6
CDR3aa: CASSSLNEGTYEQYF
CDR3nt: TGTGCCAGCAGCTCCCTCAACGAGGGAACCTACGAGCAGTACTTC

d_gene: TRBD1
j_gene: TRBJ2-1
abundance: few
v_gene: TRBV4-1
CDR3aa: CASSQERVGTGRNEQFF
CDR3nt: TGCGCCAGCAGCCAAGAGAGGGTCGGGACAGGGCGTAATGAGCAGTTCTTC

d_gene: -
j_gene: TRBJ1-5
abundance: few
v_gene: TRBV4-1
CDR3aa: CASSQGGGADQPQHF
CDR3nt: TGCGCCAGCAGCCAAGGTGGGGGGGCCGATCAGCCCCAGCATTTT

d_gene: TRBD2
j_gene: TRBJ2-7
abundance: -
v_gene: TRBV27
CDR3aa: CASSTGTSGYEQYF
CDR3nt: TGTGCCAGCAGTACCGGGACTAGCGGTTACGAGCAGTACTTC

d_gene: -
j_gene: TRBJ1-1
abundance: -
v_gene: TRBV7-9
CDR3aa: CASSSPSSSGNTEAFF
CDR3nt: TGTGCCAGCAGCTCTCCCAGTTCAAGTGGGAACACTGAAGCTTTCTTT

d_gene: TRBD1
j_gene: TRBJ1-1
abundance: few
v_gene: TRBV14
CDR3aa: CASSPNRGVTEAFF
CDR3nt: TGTGCCAGCAGCCCTAACAGGGGGGTTACTGAAGCTTTCTTT

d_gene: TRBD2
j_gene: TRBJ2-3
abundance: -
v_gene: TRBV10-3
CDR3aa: CAISEQRGGGTDTQYF
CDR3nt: TGTGCCATCAGTGAGCAGCGGGGGGGAGGCACAGATACGCAGTATTTT

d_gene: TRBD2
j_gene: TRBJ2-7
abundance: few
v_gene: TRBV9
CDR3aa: CASSVASSGAPYEQYF
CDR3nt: TGTGCCAGCAGCGTAGCGTCTAGCGGGGCCCCCTACGAGCAGTACTTC

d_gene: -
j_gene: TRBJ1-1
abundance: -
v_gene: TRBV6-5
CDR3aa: CASHTGGGRSTEAFF
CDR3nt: TGTGCCAGCCATACCGGCGGGGGGCGGTCGACTGAAGCTTTCTTT

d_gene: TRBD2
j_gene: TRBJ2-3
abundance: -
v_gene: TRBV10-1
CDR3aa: CASSASGGTDTQYF
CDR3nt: TGCGCCAGCAGTGCTAGCGGGGGCACAGATACGCAGTATTTT

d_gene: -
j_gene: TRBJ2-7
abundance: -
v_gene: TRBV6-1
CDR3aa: CASKGTWSSYEQYF
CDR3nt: TGTGCCAGCAAAGGGACATGGAGCTCCTACGAGCAGTACTTC

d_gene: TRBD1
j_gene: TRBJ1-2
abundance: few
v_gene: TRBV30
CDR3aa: CAWTRRDSFYGYTF
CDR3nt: TGTGCCTGGACTCGCCGGGACAGCTTCTATGGCTACACCTTC

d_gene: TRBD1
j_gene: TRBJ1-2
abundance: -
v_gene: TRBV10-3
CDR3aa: CAISPGTGAYGYTF
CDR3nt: TGTGCCATCAGTCCCGGGACAGGTGCTTATGGCTACACCTTC

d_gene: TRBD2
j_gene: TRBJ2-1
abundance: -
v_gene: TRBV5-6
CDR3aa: CASSLFVGTSGRDYNEQFF
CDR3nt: TGTGCCAGCAGCTTGTTCGTCGGGACTAGCGGGAGAGACTACAATGAGCAGTTCTTC

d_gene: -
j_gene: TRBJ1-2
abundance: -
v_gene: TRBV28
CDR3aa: CASSPGGDYGYTF
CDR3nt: TGTGCCAGCAGTCCCGGGGGGGACTATGGCTACACCTTC

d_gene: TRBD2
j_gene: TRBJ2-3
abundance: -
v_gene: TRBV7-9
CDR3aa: CASSVTSGADTQYF
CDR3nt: TGTGCCAGCAGCGTCACTAGCGGGGCAGATACGCAGTATTTT

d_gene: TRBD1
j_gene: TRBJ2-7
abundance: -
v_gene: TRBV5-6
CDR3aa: CASSFNGQGTYEQYF
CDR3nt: TGTGCCAGCAGCTTCAATGGACAGGGTACCTACGAGCAGTACTTC